This entry lists 4 T cell receptor beta chains sequenced from one sample in a study of T cell repertoires in cytomegalovirus infection. TCRdb itself ran the reads through MiXCR, one entry per CDR3 protein. The top ten hold approximately 13% of the sample, which has roughly 860,000 distinct CDR3 sequences, approximately 30% seen once. For these TCRs, the target antigens are not known. This sample comprised cultured CD8+ T cells from PBMCs, obtained from culture after CMV antigen stimulation. These receptors all stem from a human donor in good health (CMV status not recorded). Some clones in this sample may be carry-over from other donors' samples.

In this sample, this clonotype turned up a few times. The chain carries TRBV7-3 and TRBJ2-3; TRBD2 might be the D (6 bases). The germline gives CDR1 SGHTA, CDR2 FQGTGA. The V and J ends lost 5 bases and 1 base respectively, with 16 bases between them. The CDR3 is 16 amino acids. The CDR3 bases are TGTGCCAGCAGCCTCCGGCGGGACGAAGGCACAGATACGCAGTATTTT. It translates to CASSLRRDEGTDTQYF.

This clonotype was seen a handful of times. The chain has TRBV20-1 and TRBJ1-2; D might be TRBD1 (6 bases). The CDR3 has 12 residues. Germline V CDR1 and CDR2: DFQATT, SNEGSKA (reference sequence). V lost 6 bases and J lost 8, with 16 bases in between. DNA of the CDR3: TGCAGTGCCATTCCACAGGGTTGGGGCTACACCTTC. Its protein product is CSAIPQGWGYTF.

This clonotype was observed a few times. The chain uses TRBV6-5 and TRBJ2-7; D may match TRBD1 or TRBD2 (5 bases each). Germline V lookup: CDR1 MNHEY, CDR2 SVGAGI. The CDR3 is 12 residues long. The V end lost 6 bases, the J end lost 3 bases, and 9 bases lay between the germline ends. CDR3 protein: CASSRDHYEQYF. In DNA form, the CDR3 reads TGTGCCAGCAGCCGGGACCACTACGAGCAGTACTTC.

This chain uses TRBV9 with TRBJ1-1; D gene uncertain. The ends were cut back, 7 bases at V and 1 base at J, with 5 bases in the middle. Germline loops: CDR1 SGDLS, CDR2 YYNGEE. This CDR3 contains 11 residues. As DNA, the CDR3 is TGTGCCAGCGGAACGAACACTGAAGCTTTCTTT. It yields the protein CASGTNTEAFF. Full variable domain (outside the CDR3, taken from reference TRBV9 and TRBJ1-1): DSGVTQTPKHLITATGQRVTLRCSPRSGDLSVYWYQQSLDQGLQFLIQYYNGEERAKGNILERFSAQQFPDLHSELNLSSLELGDSALYFCASGTNTEAFFGQGTRLTVV.